This T cell receptor (beta chain) appears in the sequencing data of a study of blood T cell repertoires in COVID-19. Study at large: COVID-19 samples collected from the United States, Italy and Spain covered acute and convalescent phases. Sources were T cells, B-cell-depleted T cells, or PBMCs; the material itself was cDNA or gDNA.

The V gene lost 6 bases and the J gene lost 3 bases, with 9 bases spanning the gap. Per germline, CDR1 MNHNY and CDR2 SVGAGI (reference sequence). The CDR3 runs to 13 residues. As processed by the authors: Amplifying reference gene primers gave estimates of nucleated cell counts. Method: immunoSEQ multiplex PCR; TCRdb's copy keeps in-frame clones and lacks some. V and J calls and clone size are as listed in that table; D and trimming were resolved from the DNA. The profile shows about 200,000 clones, approximately 91% of them singletons. This rearrangement joins TRBV6-6 to TRBJ2-1, with D maybe TRBD1 (5 bases). Input material: peripheral blood. This sequence was found in a man in his forties or fifties with acute or convalescent COVID-19. The CDR3 loop is CASSRDSYNEQFF. The CDR3 DNA follows: TGTGCCAGCAGCCGCGACAGCTACAATGAGCAGTTCTTC.